This T cell receptor (beta chain) came from a study of spatial heterogeneity in lung cancer. General study points: Expanded intratumoral alpha and beta TCR counts tracked tumor mutation counts.

CDR1 and CDR2 from the germline V gene are SGHTA and FQGNSA. The V and J ends lost 5 bases and 8 bases, in that order; junction bases with no gene match: 3. CDR3 length: 12 residues. By proportion, this clonotype is medium-sized. Antigen unknown. Time point meaning: sample taken at primary tumor resection. The donor group consisted of over 60 patients who had untreated, early-stage non-small cell lung cancer. No cell sorting; template was whole RNA from tumor, lung tissue or PBMC. MiXCR, applied by TCRdb to the 5' RACE reads, yields one record per CDR3 protein. The sample lists some 9,900 distinct CDR3 sequences; about 12% were seen once.

This clonotype was obtained from a male donor with early-stage non-small cell lung cancer. The starting material was lung tumor tissue, obtained at surgery. This chain uses TRBV7-2 with TRBJ1-2; 9 bases align to TRBD1. This chain's CDR3 is CASSITGGGYTF. CDR3 DNA: TGTGCCAGCAGCATAACAGGGGGCGGCTACACCTTC.